The rows below give T cell receptor beta chains drawn from one sample of a study of blood T cells in healthy people across ages. A single record per CDR3 protein comes from TCRdb applying MiXCR to the 5' RACE reads. The sample has 700,000 or so distinct CDR3 sequences, approximately 22% seen once. The sample comprised blood. These receptor sequences come from a man in his sixties or seventies in good health. CDR3s include the opening cysteine and the closing phenylalanine or tryptophan. Fields, in order: J gene, clone size, D gene, V gene, CDR3 protein, CDR3 DNA. The D gene is left open where the match is weak. Size is omitted from some rows. Given values are once, few, many or a class for expanded clones.

J: TRBJ2-3
size: many
D: TRBD2
V: TRBV7-2
CDR3: CASRVSGIRTDTQYF
DNA: TGTGCCAGTAGAGTAAGCGGGATCCGCACAGATACGCAGTATTTT

J: TRBJ1-1
size: .
D: .
V: TRBV5-1
CDR3: CASSLFQGSADTEAFF
DNA: TGCGCCAGCAGCCTGTTTCAGGGGTCCGCGGACACTGAAGCTTTCTTT

J: TRBJ2-5
size: .
D: .
V: TRBV14
CDR3: CASSPRTTSRETQYF
DNA: TGTGCCAGCAGCCCCAGGACTACCTCAAGGGAGACCCAGTACTTC

J: TRBJ2-1
size: .
D: .
V: TRBV20-1
CDR3: CSASREGYSSYNEQFF
DNA: TGCAGTGCTAGTCGAGAAGGCTACAGCTCCTACAATGAGCAGTTCTTC

J: TRBJ2-5
size: .
D: TRBD2
V: TRBV28
CDR3: CASSVEGLAGFEETQYF
DNA: TGTGCCAGCAGTGTGGAGGGACTAGCGGGATTCGAAGAGACCCAGTACTTC

J: TRBJ1-1
size: .
D: .
V: TRBV12-3/TRBV12-4
CDR3: CASSLKDGNTEAFF
DNA: TGTGCCAGCAGTCTAAAGGACGGAAACACTGAAGCTTTCTTT

J: TRBJ2-3
size: .
D: TRBD1
V: TRBV12-3/TRBV12-4
CDR3: CASSLGTGSPDTQYF
DNA: TGTGCCAGCAGTTTAGGGACAGGGAGTCCAGATACGCAGTATTTT

J: TRBJ2-3
size: few
D: TRBD2
V: TRBV27
CDR3: CASSTLAAPSTDTQYF
DNA: TGTGCCAGCAGTACCCTAGCGGCCCCTAGCACAGATACGCAGTATTTT

J: TRBJ1-5
size: .
D: .
V: TRBV7-9
CDR3: CASSNGGGNQPQHF
DNA: TGTGCCAGCAGTAACGGGGGCGGCAATCAGCCCCAGCATTTT

J: TRBJ2-7
size: .
D: .
V: TRBV25-1
CDR3: CASSELSGWSKGEQYF
DNA: TGTGCCAGCAGTGAATTGAGTGGGTGGTCGAAAGGCGAGCAGTACTTC

J: TRBJ1-5
size: .
D: .
V: TRBV11-2
CDR3: CASSKGPNNQPQHF
DNA: TGTGCCAGCAGTAAGGGACCAAACAATCAGCCCCAGCATTTT

J: TRBJ1-2
size: few
D: .
V: TRBV29-1
CDR3: CSVGEGHGYTF
DNA: TGCAGCGTTGGAGAGGGACATGGCTACACCTTC

J: TRBJ2-3
size: .
D: .
V: TRBV6-2/TRBV6-3
CDR3: CASRTYEYTDTQYF
DNA: TGTGCCAGCAGGACTTACGAGTACACAGATACGCAGTATTTT

J: TRBJ2-1
size: .
D: .
V: TRBV4-2
CDR3: CASSIKIGPNEQFF
DNA: TGTGCCAGCAGCATTAAAATTGGTCCCAATGAGCAGTTCTTC

J: TRBJ1-2
size: .
D: .
V: TRBV18
CDR3: CASSPRDGVGDGYTF
DNA: TGTGCCAGCTCACCGCGGGACGGCGTGGGGGATGGCTACACCTTC

J: TRBJ1-2
size: .
D: .
V: TRBV5-1
CDR3: CVSSWGRGSSFGYTF
DNA: TGCGTCAGCAGCTGGGGTCGGGGGTCCTCCTTTGGCTACACCTTC

J: TRBJ1-1
size: .
D: TRBD1
V: TRBV12-3/TRBV12-4
CDR3: CASSSTGTANTEAFF
DNA: TGTGCCAGCAGTTCCACCGGGACAGCCAACACTGAAGCTTTCTTT

J: TRBJ2-3
size: .
D: TRBD2
V: TRBV11-2
CDR3: CASSSGLAAQYF
DNA: TGTGCCAGCAGCTCCGGACTAGCCGCGCAGTATTTT